This T cell receptor (beta chain) was captured by sequencing in a study of shared clonotypes between healthy human individuals (dated by TCRdb to between 2020 and 2021). As for the study more broadly: A couple of women and a few men aged 18 to 49 years were included in the cohort. For each donor, CD4 naive and CD4 memory were each run on three plates, CD8 naive on two plates, and CD8 memory on one plate. To estimate repertoire size and how much clonotypes are shared between individuals, the study performed deep sequencing of blood TCR repertoires from a few healthy adults. To increase sequencing depth and limit assay-specific biases, different laboratories used diverse techniques to prepare libraries and sequence TCR repertoires. Each donor's leukapheresis produced roughly between roughly 0.85 and 10 billion PBMCs.

Its CDR3 holds 15 amino acids, cysteine through phenylalanine. Only the CDR3 part of the read is kept: 45 bases, read in frame from the first base. V and J are truncated by 0 bases and 5 bases respectively, leaving an intervening sequence of 11 bases. CDR1 and CDR2 were assigned from the germline V gene as LGHNA and YNFKEQ. Paper-wide results and their limitations: The genetic and exposure-history diversity represented was limited by the small number of donors. Pairwise subsampling indicated that sequencing depth was expected to affect the degree of clonotype sharing among donors. Higher generation probabilities were observed for clonotypes shared by all four sorted-subset donors than for non-shared clonotypes. Naive subsets generally had larger estimated clonotype richness than memory subsets. About 5% of naive CD4, approximately 3.7% of naive CD8, about 2.4% of memory CD4, and 0.4% of memory CD8 clonotypes were shared across a few donors. Rarefaction of sorted-subset datasets indicated incomplete sequencing despite the large sequencing depth. Only blood was sampled, and tissue TCR repertoires likely differ from those in blood.

Using the deep immunoSEQ assay, TCR CDR3 regions were amplified from genomic DNA by multiplex PCR. Extracted genomic DNA from each cell subset was spread evenly across all wells of several immunoSEQ 96-well plates, with each plate serving as a replicate. For sorted subsets, 150 to 250 ng genomic DNA, equal to tens of thousands of T cell genomes, was loaded into each replicate PCR. Purified libraries were quantified with a Qubit 3.0 fluorometer, sized on a Bioanalyzer 2100, and re-quantified with the KAPA Library Quantification kit. A separate single-read 150-cycle Illumina NextSeq 550 flow cell was used to sequence each immunoSEQ 96-well plate. Concerning the study's data processing: Because the immunoSEQ output included only junctional sequences and no quality scores, the filtering could not be the same as the filtering used for full-length reads. Sequences were annotated with PyIR, a Python wrapper for IgBLAST v1.9, and V/J genes and CDR3 were assigned using IMGT germline references. Reads were filtered out if the reads had weak V/J assignments (E-value above 1e-6), no CDR3, stop codons, out-of-frame junctions, or ambiguous translated residues. A V3J clonotype was defined by an identical inferred V gene, J gene, and CDR3 amino acid sequence. The percentage overlap between two repertoires was calculated by dividing the number of shared unique clonotypes by the size of the smaller repertoire. Three approaches were used to assess repertoire richness: RTK rarefaction, the Chao1 estimator, and Recon v2.1 estimates of unobserved clonotypes. For all TCRbeta clonotypes obtained by the gDNA method from a few donors, generation probabilities were computed with OLGA. Held by TCRdb, this immuneACCESS table contains in-frame sequences only and omits some clones. Under half of the omission traces to an unresolved V gene where checked; the cause of the rest is unknown. The DNA gave D and trimming, while V, J and clone size come from that table. The sample table shows more than 2 million clones, and just over 90% are seen once. Jointly, the top ten make up about 1.7% of the sample.

CD8 naive samples were CD45RO-negative cells positively selected for CCR7, giving a CD45RA+CCR7+ population that excluded TemRA cells. Donors were healthy HIV-negative adults with no recently reported acute infections or vaccinations. Every donor was a Caucasian adult residing in Nashville, Tennessee, USA. Blood was obtained by leukapheresis, after which PBMCs were separated by Ficoll-Histopaque density gradient centrifugation and cryopreserved in liquid nitrogen vapor phase. Analytical flow cytometry was used to check the purity and quantity of each magnetically sorted T cell population. Each sorted fraction had its genomic DNA isolated and then quantified by UV absorbance on a Nanodrop 2000c. A note on this clone: What this receptor recognizes is not known. No base quality information exists; no much larger clone differs at one position.

The sequenced sample consisted of naive CD8+ T cells from PBMCs. The cell subset or site label, read with the paper, signifies: CD45RA+CCR7+. This receptor was taken from a young man in good health. Some clones in this sample may be carry-over from other donors' samples. The chain is encoded by TRBV4-2 joined to TRBJ1-5, and perhaps TRBD1 as D gene, on 5 matching bases. The bases read TGTGCCAGCAGCCAAGACCTCCGGGGGGATCAGCCCCAGCATTTT. Its coded protein is CASSQDLRGDQPQHF.